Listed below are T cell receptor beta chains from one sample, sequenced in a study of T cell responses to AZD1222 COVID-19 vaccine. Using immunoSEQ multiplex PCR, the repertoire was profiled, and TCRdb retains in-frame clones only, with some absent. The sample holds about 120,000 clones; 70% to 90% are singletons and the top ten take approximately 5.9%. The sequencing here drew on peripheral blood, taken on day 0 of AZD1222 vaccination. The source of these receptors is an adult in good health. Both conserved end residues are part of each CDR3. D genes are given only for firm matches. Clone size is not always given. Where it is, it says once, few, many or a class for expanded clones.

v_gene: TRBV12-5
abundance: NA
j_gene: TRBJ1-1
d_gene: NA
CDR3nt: TGTGCTAGTGGTTTTGTGATTGGGGGTATTGCTGAAGCTTTCTTT
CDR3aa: CASGFVIGGIAEAFF

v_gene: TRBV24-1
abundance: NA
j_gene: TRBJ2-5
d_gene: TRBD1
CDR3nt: TGTGCCACCAGTGCCTCGACAGGGGGGGAAGAGACCCAGTACTTC
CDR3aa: CATSASTGGEETQYF

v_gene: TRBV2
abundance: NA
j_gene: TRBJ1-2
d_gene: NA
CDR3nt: TGTGCCAGCATTGAACTCCGGACCCTCTATGGCTACACCTTC
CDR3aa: CASIELRTLYGYTF

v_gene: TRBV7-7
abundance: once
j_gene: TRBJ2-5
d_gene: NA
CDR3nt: TGTGCTAGCAGCTTAATGCGGGGTCAAGAGACCCAGTACTTC
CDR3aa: CASSLMRGQETQYF

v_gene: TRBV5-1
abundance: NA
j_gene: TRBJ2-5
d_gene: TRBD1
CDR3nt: TGCGCCAGCAGCGAGGGACAGCAAGAGACCCAGTACTTC
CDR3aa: CASSEGQQETQYF

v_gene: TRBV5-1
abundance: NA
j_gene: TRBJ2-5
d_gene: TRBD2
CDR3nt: TGCGCCAGCAGCTTCGGGGGGGCCCGAGAGACCCAGTACTTC
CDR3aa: CASSFGGARETQYF

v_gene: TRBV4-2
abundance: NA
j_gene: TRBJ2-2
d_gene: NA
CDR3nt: TGTGCCAGCAGCCAAGGGGGGGAGCTGTTTTTT
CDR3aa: CASSQGGELFF

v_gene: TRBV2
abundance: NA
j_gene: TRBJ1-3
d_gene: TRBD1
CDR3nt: TGTGCCAGCAGTGAGTCTTGGGGGAAACAGGGGAGTCGAAACACCATATATTTT
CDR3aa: CASSESWGKQGSRNTIYF

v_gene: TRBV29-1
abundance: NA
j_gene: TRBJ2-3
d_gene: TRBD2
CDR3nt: TGCAGCACCGGACTAGTGACAGATACGCAGTATTTT
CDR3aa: CSTGLVTDTQYF

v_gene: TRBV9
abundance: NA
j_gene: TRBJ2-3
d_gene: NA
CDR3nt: TGTGCCAGCAGCGTAGTGGGATGGGAAGCAGATACGCAGTATTTT
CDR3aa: CASSVVGWEADTQYF

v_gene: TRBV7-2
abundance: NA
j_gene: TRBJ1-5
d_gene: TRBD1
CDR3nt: TGTGCCAGCAGCTCAACAGGGGAAATTAGGCAGCCCCAGCATTTT
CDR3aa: CASSSTGEIRQPQHF

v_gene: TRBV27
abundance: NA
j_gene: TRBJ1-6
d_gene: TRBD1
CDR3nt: TGTGCCAGCAGTTTAGGACAGGGACTCAATTCACCCCTCCACTTT
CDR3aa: CASSLGQGLNSPLHF

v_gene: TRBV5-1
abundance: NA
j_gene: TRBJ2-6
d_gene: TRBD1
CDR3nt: TGCGCCAGCAGCTTGGGGGGGACAGCCTCTGGGGCCAACGTCCTGACTTTC
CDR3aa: CASSLGGTASGANVLTF

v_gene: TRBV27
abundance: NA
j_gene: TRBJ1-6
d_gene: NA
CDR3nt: TGTGCCAGCAGCAGGGTTGGTAATTCACCCCTCCACTTT
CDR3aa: CASSRVGNSPLHF

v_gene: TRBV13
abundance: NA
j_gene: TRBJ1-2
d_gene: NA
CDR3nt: TGTGCCAGCAGCTTAGGAACCTATGGCTACACCTTC
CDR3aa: CASSLGTYGYTF

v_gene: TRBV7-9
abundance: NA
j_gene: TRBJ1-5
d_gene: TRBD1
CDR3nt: TGTGCCAGCAGCTTGGGGGGACAGGGGACGGGGCAGCCCCAGCATTTT
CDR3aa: CASSLGGQGTGQPQHF

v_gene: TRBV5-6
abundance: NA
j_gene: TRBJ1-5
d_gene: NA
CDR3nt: TGTGCCAGCAGCAACTGGGGATTTAATAGCAATCAGCCCCAGCATTTT
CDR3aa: CASSNWGFNSNQPQHF

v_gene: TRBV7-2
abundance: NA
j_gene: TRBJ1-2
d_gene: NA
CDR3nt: TGTGCCAGCAGCCGGGATCGCTTTAGTGGCTACACCTTC
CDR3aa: CASSRDRFSGYTF

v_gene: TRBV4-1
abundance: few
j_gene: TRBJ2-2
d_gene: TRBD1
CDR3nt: TGCGCCAGCAGCCAAACAGGGGCAGGGGAGCTGTTTTTT
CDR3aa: CASSQTGAGELFF

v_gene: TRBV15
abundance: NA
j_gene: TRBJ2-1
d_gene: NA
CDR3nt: TGTGCCACCAGCAGAGGCGGGACAGCCAACAATGAGCAGTTCTTC
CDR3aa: CATSRGGTANNEQFF

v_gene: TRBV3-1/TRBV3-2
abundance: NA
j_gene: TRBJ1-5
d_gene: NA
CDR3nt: TGTGCCAGCAGCCAAGACCTCAGGCAGCCCCAGCATTTT
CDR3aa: CASSQDLRQPQHF

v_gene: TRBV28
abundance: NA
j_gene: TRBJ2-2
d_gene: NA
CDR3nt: TGTGCCAGCAGTTTCACCGGGGAGCTGTTTTTT
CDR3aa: CASSFTGELFF

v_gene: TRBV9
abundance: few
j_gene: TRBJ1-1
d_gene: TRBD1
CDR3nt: TGTGCCAGCAGCGCCGGGACAGGGGGCTGGAACACTGAAGCTTTCTTT
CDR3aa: CASSAGTGGWNTEAFF

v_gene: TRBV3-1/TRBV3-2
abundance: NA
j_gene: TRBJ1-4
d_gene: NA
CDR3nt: TGTGCCAGCAGCCCAGGGGCGGGCGAAAAACTGTTTTTT
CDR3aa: CASSPGAGEKLFF

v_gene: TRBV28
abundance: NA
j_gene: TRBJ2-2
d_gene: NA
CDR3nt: TGTGCCAGCAGTTCCTCCCCCGAGACCGGGGAGCTGTTTTTT
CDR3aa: CASSSSPETGELFF

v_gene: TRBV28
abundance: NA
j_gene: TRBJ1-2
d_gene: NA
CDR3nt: TGTGCCAGCAGACAGTGGGGTGGCTACACCTTC
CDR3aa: CASRQWGGYTF

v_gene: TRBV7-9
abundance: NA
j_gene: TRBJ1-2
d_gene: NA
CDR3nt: TGTGCCAGCAGCTTTTCGAACGGCTACACCTTC
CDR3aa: CASSFSNGYTF

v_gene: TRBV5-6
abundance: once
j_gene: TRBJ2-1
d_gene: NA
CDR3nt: TGTGCCAGCAGCCCACCACGGGCTCAGGACAATGAGCAGTTCTTC
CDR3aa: CASSPPRAQDNEQFF

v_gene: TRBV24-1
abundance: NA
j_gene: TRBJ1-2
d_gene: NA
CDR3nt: TGTGCCACCAGTGATTCCCGGACAGCCAACTATGGCTACACCTTC
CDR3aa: CATSDSRTANYGYTF

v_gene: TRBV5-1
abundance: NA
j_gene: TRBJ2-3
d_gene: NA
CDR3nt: TGCGCCAGCAGAGGCGGGGGCACAGATACGCAGTATTTT
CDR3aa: CASRGGGTDTQYF

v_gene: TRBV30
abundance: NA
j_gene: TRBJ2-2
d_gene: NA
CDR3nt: TGTGCCTGGAGGTCCCCCGGGGAGCTGTTTTTT
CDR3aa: CAWRSPGELFF

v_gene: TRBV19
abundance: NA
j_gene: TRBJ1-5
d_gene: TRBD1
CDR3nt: TGTGCCAGTAGATGGACAGGGGACAATCAGCCCCAGCATTTT
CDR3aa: CASRWTGDNQPQHF

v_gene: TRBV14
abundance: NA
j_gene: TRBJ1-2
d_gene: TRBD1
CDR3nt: TGTGCCAGCAGCCACTTGACAGGGAACTATGGCTACACCTTC
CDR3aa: CASSHLTGNYGYTF

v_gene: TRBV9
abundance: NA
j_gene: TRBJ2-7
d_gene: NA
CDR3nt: TGTGCCAGCAGCGTAGTGAAGAGTGAACACTACGAGCAGTACTTC
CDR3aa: CASSVVKSEHYEQYF

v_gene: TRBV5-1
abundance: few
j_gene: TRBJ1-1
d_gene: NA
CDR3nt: TGCGCCAGCAGCTTGGATCAGACCAACACTGAAGCTTTCTTT
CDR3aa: CASSLDQTNTEAFF

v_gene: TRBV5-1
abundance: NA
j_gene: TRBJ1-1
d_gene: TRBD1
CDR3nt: TGCGCCAGCAGAACGACGGGGACAGGGGGTAACACTGAAGCTTTCTTT
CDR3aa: CASRTTGTGGNTEAFF

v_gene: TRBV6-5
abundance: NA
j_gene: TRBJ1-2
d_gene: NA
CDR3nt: TGTGCCAGCATCGTTTGGGGGTGGAATGGCTACACCTTC
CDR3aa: CASIVWGWNGYTF

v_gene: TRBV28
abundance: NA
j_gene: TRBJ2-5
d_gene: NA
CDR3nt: TGTGCCAGCAAGGGGGGAAATCAAGAGACCCAGTACTTC
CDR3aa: CASKGGNQETQYF

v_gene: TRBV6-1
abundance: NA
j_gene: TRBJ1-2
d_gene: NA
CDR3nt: TGTGCCAGCAGTGAATCGGCGGGTGGGAACTATGGCTACACCTTC
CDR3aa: CASSESAGGNYGYTF

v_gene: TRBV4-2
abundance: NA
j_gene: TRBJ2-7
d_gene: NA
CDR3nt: TGTGCCAGCAGCCAAGATCGATGGACATATTCCTACGAGCAGTACTTC
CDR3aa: CASSQDRWTYSYEQYF

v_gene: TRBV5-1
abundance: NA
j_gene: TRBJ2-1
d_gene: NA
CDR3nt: TGCGCCAGCAGCTGGACCGGGACACCCTACGACAATGAGCAGTTCTTC
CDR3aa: CASSWTGTPYDNEQFF

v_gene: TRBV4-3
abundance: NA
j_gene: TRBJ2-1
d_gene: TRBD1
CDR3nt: TGCGCCAGCAGCCAAGATATTGGGACAGGGGGCAGTGAGCAGTTCTTC
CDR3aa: CASSQDIGTGGSEQFF

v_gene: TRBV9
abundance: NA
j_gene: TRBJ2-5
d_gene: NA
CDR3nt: TGTGCCAGCAGCGTAGGTAGCCGACAAGAGACCCAGTACTTC
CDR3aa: CASSVGSRQETQYF

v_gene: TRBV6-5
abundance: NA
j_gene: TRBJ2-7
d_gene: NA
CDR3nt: TGTGCCAGCAGTTACCCCGGGCAGGGTCGTAAGCAGTACTTC
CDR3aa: CASSYPGQGRKQYF

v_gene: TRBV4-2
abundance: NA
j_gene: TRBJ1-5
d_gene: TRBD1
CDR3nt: TGTGCCAGCAGCCAAGTTGAGGGGGCTGAACAGCCCCAGCATTTT
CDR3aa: CASSQVEGAEQPQHF